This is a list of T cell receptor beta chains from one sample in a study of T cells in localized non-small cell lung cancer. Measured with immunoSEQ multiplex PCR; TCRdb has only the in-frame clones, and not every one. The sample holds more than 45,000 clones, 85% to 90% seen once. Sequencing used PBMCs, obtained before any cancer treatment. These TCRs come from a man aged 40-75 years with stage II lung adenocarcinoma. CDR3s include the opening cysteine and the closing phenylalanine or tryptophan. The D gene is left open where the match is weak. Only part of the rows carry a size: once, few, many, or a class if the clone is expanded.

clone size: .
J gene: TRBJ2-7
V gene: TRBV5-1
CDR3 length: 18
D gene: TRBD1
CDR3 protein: CASGQRATSTGASYEQYF
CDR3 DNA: TGCGCCAGCGGCCAAAGGGCCACAAGTACAGGGGCCTCCTACGAGCAGTACTTC

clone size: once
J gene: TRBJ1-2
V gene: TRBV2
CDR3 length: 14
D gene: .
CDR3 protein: CASSDPTGVYGYTF
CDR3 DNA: TGTGCCAGCAGTGACCCGACAGGAGTCTATGGCTACACCTTC

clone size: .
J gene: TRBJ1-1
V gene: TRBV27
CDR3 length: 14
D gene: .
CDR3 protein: CASVSRTANTEAFF
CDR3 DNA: TGTGCCAGCGTTTCCCGGACAGCAAACACTGAAGCTTTCTTT

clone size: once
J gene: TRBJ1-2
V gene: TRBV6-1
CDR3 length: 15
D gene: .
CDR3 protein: CASSHTLGNNYGYTF
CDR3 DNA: TGTGCCAGCAGTCATACCCTGGGTAACAACTATGGCTACACCTTC

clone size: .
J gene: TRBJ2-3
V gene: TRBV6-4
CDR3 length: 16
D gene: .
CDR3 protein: CASSDSSRGSTDTQYF
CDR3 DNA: TGTGCCAGCAGTGACTCGAGTAGGGGGAGCACAGATACGCAGTATTTT

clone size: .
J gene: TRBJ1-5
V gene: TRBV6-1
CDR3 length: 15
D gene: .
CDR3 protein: CASSAQDSSNQPQHF
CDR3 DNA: TGTGCCAGCAGTGCACAGGACAGTAGCAATCAGCCCCAGCATTTT

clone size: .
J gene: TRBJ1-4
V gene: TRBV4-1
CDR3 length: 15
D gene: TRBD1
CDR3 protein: CASSRTMTGGEKLFF
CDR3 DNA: TGCGCCAGCAGCCGTACAATGACAGGGGGTGAAAAACTGTTTTTT

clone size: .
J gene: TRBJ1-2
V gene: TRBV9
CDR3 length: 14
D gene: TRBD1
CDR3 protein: CASSAGTGSYGYTF
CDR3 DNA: TGTGCCAGCAGCGCCGGGACAGGATCCTATGGCTACACCTTC

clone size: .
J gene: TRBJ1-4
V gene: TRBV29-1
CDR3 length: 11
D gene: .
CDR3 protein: CSVLINEKLFF
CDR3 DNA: TGCAGCGTTTTGATTAATGAAAAACTGTTTTTT

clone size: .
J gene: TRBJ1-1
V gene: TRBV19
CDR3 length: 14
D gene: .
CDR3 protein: CASTQAGGGTEAFF
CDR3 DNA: TGTGCCAGTACACAGGCGGGGGGTGGCACTGAAGCTTTCTTT

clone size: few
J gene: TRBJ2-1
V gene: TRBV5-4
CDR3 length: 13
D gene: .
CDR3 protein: CASSLTGYNEQFF
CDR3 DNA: TGTGCCAGCAGCTTAACAGGGTACAATGAGCAGTTCTTC

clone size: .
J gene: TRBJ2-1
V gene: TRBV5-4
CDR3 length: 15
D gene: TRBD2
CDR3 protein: CASSLGLAGANEQFF
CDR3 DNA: TGTGCCAGCAGCTTGGGACTAGCGGGGGCCAATGAGCAGTTCTTC

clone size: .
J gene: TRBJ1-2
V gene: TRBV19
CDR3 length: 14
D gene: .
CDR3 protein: CASSIGRQSYGYTF
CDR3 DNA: TGTGCCAGTAGTATAGGTCGACAGAGCTATGGCTACACCTTC

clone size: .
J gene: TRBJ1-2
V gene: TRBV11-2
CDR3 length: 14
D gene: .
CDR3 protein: CASSWDTIGYGYTF
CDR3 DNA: TGTGCCAGCAGCTGGGACACCATCGGCTATGGCTACACCTTC

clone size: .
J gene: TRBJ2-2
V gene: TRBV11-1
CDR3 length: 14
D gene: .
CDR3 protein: CASSLAGVTGELFF
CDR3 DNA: TGTGCCAGCAGCTTAGCGGGGGTAACCGGGGAGCTGTTTTTT

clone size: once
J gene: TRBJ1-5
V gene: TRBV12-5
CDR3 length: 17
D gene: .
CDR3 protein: CASGPTIFRAGNQPQHF
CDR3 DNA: TGTGCTAGTGGTCCAACGATTTTCAGGGCAGGCAATCAGCCCCAGCATTTT

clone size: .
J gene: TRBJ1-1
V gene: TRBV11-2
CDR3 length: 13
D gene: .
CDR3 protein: CASIPRARTEAFF
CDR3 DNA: TGTGCCAGCATTCCACGGGCGAGGACTGAAGCTTTCTTT

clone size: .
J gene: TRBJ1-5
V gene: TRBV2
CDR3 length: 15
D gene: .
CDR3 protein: CASSEFRSDNQPQHF
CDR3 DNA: TGTGCCAGCAGTGAATTCCGGTCAGACAATCAGCCCCAGCATTTT

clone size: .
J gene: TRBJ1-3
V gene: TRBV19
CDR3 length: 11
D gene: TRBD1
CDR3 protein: CASRTGNTIYF
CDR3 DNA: TGTGCCAGTAGGACAGGGAACACCATATATTTT

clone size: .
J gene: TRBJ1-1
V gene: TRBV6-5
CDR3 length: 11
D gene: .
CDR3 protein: CASSRNTEAFF
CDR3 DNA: TGTGCCAGCAGTCGGAACACTGAAGCTTTCTTT

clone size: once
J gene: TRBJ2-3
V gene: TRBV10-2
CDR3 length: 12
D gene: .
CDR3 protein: CASRSSTDTQYF
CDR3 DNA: TGCGCCAGCCGGTCTTCGACAGATACGCAGTATTTT

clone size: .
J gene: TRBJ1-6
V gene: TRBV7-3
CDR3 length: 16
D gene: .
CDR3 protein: CASSSLDRKNNSPLHF
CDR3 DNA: TGTGCCAGCAGCTCCCTCGACAGAAAGAATAATTCACCCCTCCACTTT

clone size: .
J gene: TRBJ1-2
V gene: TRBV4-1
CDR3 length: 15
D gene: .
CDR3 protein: CASSQDPGREDGYTF
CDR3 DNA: TGCGCCAGCAGCCAAGATCCGGGCAGGGAGGATGGCTACACCTTC

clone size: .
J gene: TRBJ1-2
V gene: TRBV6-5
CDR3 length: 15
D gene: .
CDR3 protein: CASSYRAAGAYGYTF
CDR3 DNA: TGTGCCAGCAGTTACAGGGCCGCGGGAGCCTATGGCTACACCTTC

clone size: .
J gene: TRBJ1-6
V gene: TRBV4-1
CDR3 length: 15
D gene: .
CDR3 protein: CASSRGGAKDSPLHF
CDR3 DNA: TGCGCCAGCAGTCGGGGGGGCGCAAAGGATTCACCCCTCCACTTT

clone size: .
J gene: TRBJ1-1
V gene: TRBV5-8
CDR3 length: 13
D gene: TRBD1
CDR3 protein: CASSGWDSSEAFF
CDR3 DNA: TGTGCCAGCAGCGGATGGGACAGCTCCGAAGCTTTCTTT

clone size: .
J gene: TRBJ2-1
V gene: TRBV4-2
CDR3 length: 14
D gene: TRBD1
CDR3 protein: CASSQVRQGNEQFF
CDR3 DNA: TGTGCCAGCAGCCAAGTAAGACAGGGCAATGAGCAGTTCTTC

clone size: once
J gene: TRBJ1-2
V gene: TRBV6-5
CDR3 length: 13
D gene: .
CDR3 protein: CASSSVLNYGYTF
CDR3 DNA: TGTGCCAGCAGTTCAGTCCTTAACTATGGCTACACCTTC

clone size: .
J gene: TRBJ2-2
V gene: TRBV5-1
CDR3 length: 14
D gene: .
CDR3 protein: CASSSTARTGELFF
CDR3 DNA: TGCGCCAGCAGCTCAACCGCACGAACCGGGGAGCTGTTTTTT

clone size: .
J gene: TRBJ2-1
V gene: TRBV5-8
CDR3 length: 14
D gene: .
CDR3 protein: CASSPTDGTNEQFF
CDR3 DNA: TGTGCCAGCAGCCCGACGGACGGGACCAATGAGCAGTTCTTC